This T cell receptor (beta chain) was documented in a study of blood T cell repertoires in COVID-19. Whole-study context: COVID-19 samples, acute and convalescent, were from the United States, Italy and Spain. PBMCs, B-cell-depleted T cells, or T cells provided the cDNA or gDNA that made up the material.

Original analysis: Amplification with reference gene primers provided the estimates of nucleated cell counts. TCRdb keeps only in-frame clones here, not all; method: immunoSEQ multiplex PCR. D and trimming were read from the DNA, whereas the V and J calls and clone size are those reported in that table. This table holds 200,000 or so clones, roughly 90% found once. CDR3 size: 15 residues. Trimming stripped 3 bases from V and 5 bases from J, with 16 bases between. CDR1 and CDR2 (germline): MNHEY, SMNVEV (reference sequence). Sequencing was done on a sample of peripheral blood. The J gene is TRBJ2-5, the V gene TRBV27, with D possibly being TRBD1 (6 bases). This receptor was taken from a man in his 70s with acute or convalescent COVID-19. The chain's CDR3 is CASSFSGRGWETQYF. The CDR3 nucleotides read TGTGCCAGCAGTTTTAGTGGTAGGGGGTGGGAGACCCAGTACTTC.